The rows below give T cell receptor beta chains drawn from one sample of a study of Graves' ophthalmopathy and Graves' hyperthyroidism. TCRdb reanalysed the multiplex PCR reads using MiXCR and keeps one entry per CDR3 protein. The sample holds 1 million to 1.3 million distinct CDR3 sequences; less than 45% are singletons and the top ten take 8.5% to 14%. Source material: peripheral blood or thyroid tissue (not recorded which). The origin of the receptors is an adult man with Graves' hyperthyroidism. Each CDR3 is given with its conserved first and last residue. The D gene is left open where the match is weak. Size is omitted from some rows. Given values are once, few, many or a class for expanded clones.

d_gene,v_gene,abundance,j_gene,CDR3nt,CDR3aa
TRBD1,TRBV20-1,.,TRBJ2-2,TGCAGTGCTAGCGGGACAGAGAACACCGGGGAGCTGTTTTTT,CSASGTENTGELFF
TRBD2,TRBV18,.,TRBJ2-5,TGTGCCAGCTCACAGGCCCTAGCGGTTGGGGAGACCCAGTACTTC,CASSQALAVGETQYF
.,TRBV7-8,few,TRBJ2-2,TGTGCCAGCAGCTTAGTAGGGAGTCTAACCGGGGAGCTGTTTTTT,CASSLVGSLTGELFF
.,TRBV10-3,few,TRBJ1-1,TGTGCCAGCAGTGACTCGAAACGGGGTGGGAACGGAGACACTGAAGCTTTCTTT,CASSDSKRGGNGDTEAFF
TRBD1,TRBV6-9,.,TRBJ2-2,TGTGCCAGAATAGTTTATGGGGAGACAGGGAACGGGGAGCTGTTTTTT,CARIVYGETGNGELFF
.,TRBV15,.,TRBJ1-2,TGTGCCACCAGCAGAGAGATTGGTGGCTACACCTTC,CATSREIGGYTF
.,TRBV7-6,.,TRBJ2-1,TGTGCCAGCAGCTTAGGGCAGGGCATGGACAATGAGCAGTTCTTC,CASSLGQGMDNEQFF
.,TRBV29-1,many,TRBJ1-1,TGCAGCGCTGGACTTGCCTCGAACACTGAAGCTTTCTTT,CSAGLASNTEAFF
.,TRBV15,many,TRBJ2-5,TGTGCCACCAGCGCCCGGCAGCAAGAGACCCAGTACTTC,CATSARQQETQYF
.,TRBV4-2,.,TRBJ2-5,TGTGCCAGCAGCCGCCCGGGGTCGCGAGAGACCCAGTACTTC,CASSRPGSRETQYF
.,TRBV20-1,.,TRBJ1-1,TGCAGTGCCACCAGACAGCCGAACACTGAAGCTTTCTTT,CSATRQPNTEAFF
.,TRBV19,many,TRBJ1-5,TGTGCCAGTAGTATGTATAGGGATAGCAATCAGCCCCAGCATTTT,CASSMYRDSNQPQHF